The T cell receptor beta chain under discussion was sequenced for a study of cytomegalovirus exposure and HLA in healthy donors. CDR3 length equals 15 residues. Germline lookup yields CDR1 MNHNS and CDR2 SASEGT. V was shortened by 7 bases and J by 2 bases, with 18 bases between the two germline ends. The PCR had 60 Vbeta and 13 Jbeta primers. Using immunoSEQ multiplex PCR, the repertoire was profiled, and TCRdb retains in-frame clones only, with some absent. The table records about 200,000 clones, approximately 78% of them present only once. The chain combines TRBV6-1 with TRBJ2-7; D may be TRBD1 (6 bases). Sequenced input: PBMCs. This TCR was recovered from a woman in her 50s in good health and CMV-seropositive. DNA for the CDR3: TGTGCCAGCACCAGGGGCGGAGGAAATACCTACGAGCAGTACTTC. Encoded protein: CASTRGGGNTYEQYF.